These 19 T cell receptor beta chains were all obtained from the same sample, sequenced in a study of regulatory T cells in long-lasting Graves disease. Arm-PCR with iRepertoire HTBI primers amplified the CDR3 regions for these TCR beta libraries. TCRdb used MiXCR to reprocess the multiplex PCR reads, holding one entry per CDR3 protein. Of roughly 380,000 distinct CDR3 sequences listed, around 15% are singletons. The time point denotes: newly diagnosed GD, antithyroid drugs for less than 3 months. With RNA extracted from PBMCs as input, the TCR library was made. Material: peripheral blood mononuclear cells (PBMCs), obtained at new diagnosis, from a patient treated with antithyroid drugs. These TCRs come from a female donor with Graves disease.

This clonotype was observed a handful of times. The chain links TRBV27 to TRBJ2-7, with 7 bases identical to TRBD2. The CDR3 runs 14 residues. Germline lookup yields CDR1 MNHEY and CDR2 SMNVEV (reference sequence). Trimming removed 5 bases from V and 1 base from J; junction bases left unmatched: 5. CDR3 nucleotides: TGTGCCAGCAGTGTTGAGCGGGGATCCTACGAGCAGTACTTC. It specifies CASSVERGSYEQYF.

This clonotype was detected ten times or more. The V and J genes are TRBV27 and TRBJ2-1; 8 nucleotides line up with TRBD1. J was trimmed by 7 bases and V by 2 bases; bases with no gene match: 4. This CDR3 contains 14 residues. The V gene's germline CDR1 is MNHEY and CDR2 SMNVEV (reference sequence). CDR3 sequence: CASSLGTGGNEQFF. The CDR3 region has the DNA TGTGCCAGCAGTTTAGGTACAGGGGGTAATGAGCAGTTCTTC.

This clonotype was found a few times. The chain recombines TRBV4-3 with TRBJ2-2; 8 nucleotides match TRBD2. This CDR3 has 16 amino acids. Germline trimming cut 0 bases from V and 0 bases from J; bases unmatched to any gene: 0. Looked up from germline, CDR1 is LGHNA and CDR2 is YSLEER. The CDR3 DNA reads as TGCGCCAGCAGCCAAGAGCGGGGGGCGAACACCGGGGAGCTGTTTTTT. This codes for CASSQERGANTGELFF.

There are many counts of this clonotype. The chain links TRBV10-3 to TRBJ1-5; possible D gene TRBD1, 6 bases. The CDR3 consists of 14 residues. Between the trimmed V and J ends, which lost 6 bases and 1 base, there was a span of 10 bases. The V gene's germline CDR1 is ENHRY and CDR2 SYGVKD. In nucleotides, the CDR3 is TGTGCCATCAGCCCGGACAGCAGCAATCAGCCCCAGCATTTT. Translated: CAISPDSSNQPQHF.

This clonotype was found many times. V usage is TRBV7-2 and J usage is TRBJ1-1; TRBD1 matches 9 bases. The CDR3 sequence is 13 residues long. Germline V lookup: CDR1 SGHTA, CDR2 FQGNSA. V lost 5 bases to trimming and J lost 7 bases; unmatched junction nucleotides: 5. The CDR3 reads CASSRQGVVEAFF. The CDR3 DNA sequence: TGTGCCAGCAGCCGACAGGGGGTAGTTGAAGCTTTCTTT.

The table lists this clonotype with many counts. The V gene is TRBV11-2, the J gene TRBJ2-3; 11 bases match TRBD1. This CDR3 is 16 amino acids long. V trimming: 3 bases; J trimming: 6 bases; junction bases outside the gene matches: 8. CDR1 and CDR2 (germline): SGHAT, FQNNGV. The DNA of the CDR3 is TGTGCCAGCAGCTTGGGACAGGGGGTTTTTCGGGATACGCAGTATTTT. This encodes CASSLGQGVFRDTQYF. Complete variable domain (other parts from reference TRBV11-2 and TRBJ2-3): EAGVAQSPRYKIIEKRQSVAFWCNPISGHATLYWYQQILGQGPKLLIQFQNNGVVDDSQLPKDRFSAERLKGVDSTLKIQPAKLEDSAVYLCASSLGQGVFRDTQYFGPGTRLTVL.

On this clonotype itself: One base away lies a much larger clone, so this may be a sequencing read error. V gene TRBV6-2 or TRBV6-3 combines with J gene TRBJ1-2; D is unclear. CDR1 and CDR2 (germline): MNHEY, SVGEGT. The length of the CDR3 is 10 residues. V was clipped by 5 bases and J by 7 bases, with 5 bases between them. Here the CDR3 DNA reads TGTGCCAGCAGTGACTTTGGCTACACCTTC. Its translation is CASSDFGYTF.

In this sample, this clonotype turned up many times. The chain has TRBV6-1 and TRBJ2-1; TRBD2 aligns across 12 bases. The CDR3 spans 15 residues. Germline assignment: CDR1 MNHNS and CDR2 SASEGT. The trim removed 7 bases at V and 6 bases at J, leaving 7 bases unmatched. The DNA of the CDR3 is TGTGCCAGCACCAATAAACTAGCGGGAGGCAATGAGCAGTTCTTC. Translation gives CASTNKLAGGNEQFF.

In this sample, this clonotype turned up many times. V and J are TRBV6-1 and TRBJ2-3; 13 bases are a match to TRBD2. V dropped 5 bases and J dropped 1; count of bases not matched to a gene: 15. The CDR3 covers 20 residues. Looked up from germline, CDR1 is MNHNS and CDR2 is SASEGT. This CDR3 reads CASSRTGTSGDLGGTDTQYF. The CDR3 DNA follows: TGTGCCAGCAGTCGAACCGGGACTAGCGGGGACCTGGGTGGCACAGATACGCAGTATTTT.

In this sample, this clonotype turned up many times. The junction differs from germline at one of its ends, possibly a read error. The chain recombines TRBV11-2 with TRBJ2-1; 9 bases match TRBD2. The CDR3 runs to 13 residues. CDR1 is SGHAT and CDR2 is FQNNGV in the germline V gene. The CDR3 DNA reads TGTGCCACCAGCGGGGGGTCAGCGGAGGAGCAGTTCTTC. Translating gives CATSGGSAEEQFF.

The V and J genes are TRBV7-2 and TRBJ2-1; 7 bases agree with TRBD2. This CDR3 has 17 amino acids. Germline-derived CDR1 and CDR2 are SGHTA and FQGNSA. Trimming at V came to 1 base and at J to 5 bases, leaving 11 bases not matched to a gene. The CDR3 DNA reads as TGTGCCAGCAGCTTAGTACGGGTCGGCGGGAGTAACAATGAGCAGTTCTTC. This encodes CASSLVRVGGSNNEQFF.

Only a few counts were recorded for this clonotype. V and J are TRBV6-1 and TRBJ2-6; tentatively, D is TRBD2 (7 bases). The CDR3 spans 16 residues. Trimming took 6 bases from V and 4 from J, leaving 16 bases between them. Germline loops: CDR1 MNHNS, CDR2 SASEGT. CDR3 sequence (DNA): TGTGCCAGCAGCCGGGGGGCCCCAGGAGGGGCCAACGTCCTGACTTTC. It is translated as CASSRGAPGGANVLTF.

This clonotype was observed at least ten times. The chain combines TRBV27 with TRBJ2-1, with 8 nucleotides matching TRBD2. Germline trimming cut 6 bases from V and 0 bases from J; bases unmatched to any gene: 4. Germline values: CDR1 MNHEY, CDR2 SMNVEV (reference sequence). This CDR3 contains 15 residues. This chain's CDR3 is CASSSSGGSYNEQFF. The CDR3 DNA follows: TGTGCCAGCAGCTCGAGCGGGGGCTCCTACAATGAGCAGTTCTTC.

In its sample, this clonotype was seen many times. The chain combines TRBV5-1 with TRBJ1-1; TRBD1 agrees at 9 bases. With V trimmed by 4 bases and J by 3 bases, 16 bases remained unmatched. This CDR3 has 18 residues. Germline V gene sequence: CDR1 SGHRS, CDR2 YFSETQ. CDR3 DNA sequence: TGCGCCAGCAGCCAAACTTCTGGGACAGGGAGTTTGGACACTGAAGCTTTCTTT. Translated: CASSQTSGTGSLDTEAFF.

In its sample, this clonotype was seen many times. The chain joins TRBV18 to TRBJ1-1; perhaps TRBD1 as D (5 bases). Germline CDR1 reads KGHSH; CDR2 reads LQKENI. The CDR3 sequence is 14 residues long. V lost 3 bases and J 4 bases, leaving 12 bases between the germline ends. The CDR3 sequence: CASSPSGQGTEAFF. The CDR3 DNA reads TGTGCCAGCTCACCTTCTGGGCAGGGCACTGAAGCTTTCTTT. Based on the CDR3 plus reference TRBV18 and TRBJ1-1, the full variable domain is NAGVMQNPRHLVRRRGQEARLRCSPMKGHSHVYWYRQLPEEGLKFMVYLQKENIIDESGMPKERFSAEFPKEGPSILRIQQVVRGDSAAYFCASSPSGQGTEAFFGQGTRLTVV.

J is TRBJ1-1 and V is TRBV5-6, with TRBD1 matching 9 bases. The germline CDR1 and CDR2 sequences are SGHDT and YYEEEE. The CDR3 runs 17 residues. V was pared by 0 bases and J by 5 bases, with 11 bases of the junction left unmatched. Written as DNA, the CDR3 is TGTGCCAGCAGCTTGGCCCCGTACGGACAGGGGCGGACTGAAGCTTTCTTT. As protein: CASSLAPYGQGRTEAFF.

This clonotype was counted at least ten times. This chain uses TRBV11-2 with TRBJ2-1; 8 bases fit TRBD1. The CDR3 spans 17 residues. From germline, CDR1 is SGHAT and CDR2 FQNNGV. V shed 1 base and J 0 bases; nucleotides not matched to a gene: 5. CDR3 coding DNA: TGTGCCAGCAGCTTAGTGTCAGGGGGCCCCTCCTACAATGAGCAGTTCTTC. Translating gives CASSLVSGGPSYNEQFF.

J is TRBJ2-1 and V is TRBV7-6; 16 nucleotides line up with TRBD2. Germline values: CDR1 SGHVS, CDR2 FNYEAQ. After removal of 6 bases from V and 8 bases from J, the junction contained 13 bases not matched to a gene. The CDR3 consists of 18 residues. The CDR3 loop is CASSRLGLAGGPVDEQFF. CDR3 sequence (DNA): TGTGCCAGCAGTCGATTGGGACTAGCGGGAGGGCCAGTGGATGAGCAGTTCTTC.

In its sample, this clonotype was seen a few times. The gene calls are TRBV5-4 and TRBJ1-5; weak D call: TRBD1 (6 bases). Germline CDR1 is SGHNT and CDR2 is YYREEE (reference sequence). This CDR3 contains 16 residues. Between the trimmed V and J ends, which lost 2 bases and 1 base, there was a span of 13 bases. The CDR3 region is CASSFGGLGSNQPQHF. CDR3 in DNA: TGTGCCAGCAGCTTTGGGGGCTTGGGGAGCAATCAGCCCCAGCATTTT.